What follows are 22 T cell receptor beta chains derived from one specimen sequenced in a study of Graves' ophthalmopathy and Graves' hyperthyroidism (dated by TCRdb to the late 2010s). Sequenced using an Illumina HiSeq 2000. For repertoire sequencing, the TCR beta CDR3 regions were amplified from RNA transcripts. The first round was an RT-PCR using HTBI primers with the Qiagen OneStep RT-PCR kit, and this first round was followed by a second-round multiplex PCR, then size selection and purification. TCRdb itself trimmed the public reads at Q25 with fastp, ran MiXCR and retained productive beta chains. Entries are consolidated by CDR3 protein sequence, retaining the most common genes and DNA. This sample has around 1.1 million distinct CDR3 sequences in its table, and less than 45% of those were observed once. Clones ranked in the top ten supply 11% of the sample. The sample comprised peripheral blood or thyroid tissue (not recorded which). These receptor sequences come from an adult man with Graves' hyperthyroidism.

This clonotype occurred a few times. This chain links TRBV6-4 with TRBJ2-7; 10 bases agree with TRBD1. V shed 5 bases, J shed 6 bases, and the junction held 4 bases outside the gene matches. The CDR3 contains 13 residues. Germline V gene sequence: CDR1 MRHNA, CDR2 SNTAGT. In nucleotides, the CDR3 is TGTGCCAGCAGTTACGGGACAGGGGTCGAGCAGTACTTC. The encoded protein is CASSYGTGVEQYF.

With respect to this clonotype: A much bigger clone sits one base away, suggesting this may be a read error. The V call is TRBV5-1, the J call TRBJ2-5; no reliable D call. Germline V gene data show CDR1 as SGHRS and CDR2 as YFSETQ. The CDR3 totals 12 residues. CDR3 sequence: CASSLSPEAQYF. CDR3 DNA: TGCGCCAGCAGCTTGTCCCCAGAGGCCCAGTACTTC.

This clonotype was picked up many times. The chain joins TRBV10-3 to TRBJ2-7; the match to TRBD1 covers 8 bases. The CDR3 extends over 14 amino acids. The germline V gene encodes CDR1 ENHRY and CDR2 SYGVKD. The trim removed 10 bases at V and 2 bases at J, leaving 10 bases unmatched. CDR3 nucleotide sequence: TGTGCCAGCAGGATACCGGGACAGGCCTACGAGCAGTACTTC. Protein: CASRIPGQAYEQYF.

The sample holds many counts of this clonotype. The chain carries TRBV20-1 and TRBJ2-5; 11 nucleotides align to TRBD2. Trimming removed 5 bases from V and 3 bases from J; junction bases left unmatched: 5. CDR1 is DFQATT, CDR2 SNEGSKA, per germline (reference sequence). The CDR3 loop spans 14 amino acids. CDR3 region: CSASRLAGKETQYF. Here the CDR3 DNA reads TGCAGTGCTTCCCGACTAGCGGGGAAAGAGACCCAGTACTTC.

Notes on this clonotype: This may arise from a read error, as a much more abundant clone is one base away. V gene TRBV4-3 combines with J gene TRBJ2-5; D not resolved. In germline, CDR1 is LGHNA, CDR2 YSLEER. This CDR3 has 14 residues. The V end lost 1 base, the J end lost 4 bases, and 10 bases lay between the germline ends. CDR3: CASSQGFFPETQYF. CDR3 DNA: TGCGCCAGCAGCCAAGGCTTCTTCCCAGAGACCCAGTACTTC.

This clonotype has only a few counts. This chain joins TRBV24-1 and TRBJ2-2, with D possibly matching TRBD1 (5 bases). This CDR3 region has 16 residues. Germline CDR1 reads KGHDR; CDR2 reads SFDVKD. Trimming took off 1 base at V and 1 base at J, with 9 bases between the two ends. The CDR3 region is CATSDFVGLNTGELFF. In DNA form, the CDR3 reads TGTGCCACCAGTGATTTTGTGGGGCTGAACACCGGGGAGCTGTTTTTT.

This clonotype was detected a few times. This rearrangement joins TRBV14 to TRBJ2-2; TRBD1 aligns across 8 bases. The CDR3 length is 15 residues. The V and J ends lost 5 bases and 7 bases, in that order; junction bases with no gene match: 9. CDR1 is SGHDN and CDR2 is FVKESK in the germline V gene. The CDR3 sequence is CASSAGGEIIGELFF. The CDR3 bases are TGTGCCAGCAGCGCAGGGGGCGAAATAATCGGGGAGCTGTTTTTT.

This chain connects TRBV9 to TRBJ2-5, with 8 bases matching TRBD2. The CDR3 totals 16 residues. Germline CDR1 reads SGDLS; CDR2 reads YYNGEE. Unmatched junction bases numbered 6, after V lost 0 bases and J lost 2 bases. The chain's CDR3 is CASSVGPSGPQETQYF. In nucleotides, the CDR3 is TGTGCCAGCAGCGTAGGCCCTAGCGGGCCTCAAGAGACCCAGTACTTC.

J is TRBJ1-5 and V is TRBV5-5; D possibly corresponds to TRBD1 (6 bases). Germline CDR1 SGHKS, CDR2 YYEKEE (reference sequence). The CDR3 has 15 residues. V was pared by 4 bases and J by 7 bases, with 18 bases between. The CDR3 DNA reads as TGTGCCAGCAGCGCCTGGGACAATCCAGGGCAGCCCCAGCATTTT. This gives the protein CASSAWDNPGQPQHF.

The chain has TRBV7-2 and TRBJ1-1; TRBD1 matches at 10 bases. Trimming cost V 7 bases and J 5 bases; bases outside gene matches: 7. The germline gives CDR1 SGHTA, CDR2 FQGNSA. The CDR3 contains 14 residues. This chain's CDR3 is CASILDRGRTEAFF. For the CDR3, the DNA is TGTGCCAGCATCCTAGACAGGGGGCGGACTGAAGCTTTCTTT.

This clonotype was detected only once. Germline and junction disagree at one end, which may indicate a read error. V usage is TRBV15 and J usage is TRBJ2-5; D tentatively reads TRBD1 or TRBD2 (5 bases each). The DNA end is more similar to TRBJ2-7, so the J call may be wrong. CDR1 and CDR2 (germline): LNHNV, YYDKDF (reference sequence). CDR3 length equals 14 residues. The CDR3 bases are TGTGCCGCCAGCAGCCCCCGGGGCTGGGGCGAGCAGTACTTC. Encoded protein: CAASSPRGWGEQYF.

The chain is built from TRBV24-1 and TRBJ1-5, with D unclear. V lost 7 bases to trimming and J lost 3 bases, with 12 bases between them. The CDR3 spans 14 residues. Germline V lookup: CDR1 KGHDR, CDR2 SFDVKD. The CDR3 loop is CATSSSGFNQPQHF. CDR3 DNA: TGTGCCACCAGCAGCTCGGGTTTCAATCAGCCCCAGCATTTT.

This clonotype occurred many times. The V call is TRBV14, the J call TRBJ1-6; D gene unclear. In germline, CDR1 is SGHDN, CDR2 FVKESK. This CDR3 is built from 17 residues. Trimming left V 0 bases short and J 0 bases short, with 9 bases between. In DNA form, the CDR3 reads TGTGCCAGCAGCCAAGAATTACAGAGCTCCTATAATTCACCCCTCCACTTT. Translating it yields CASSQELQSSYNSPLHF.

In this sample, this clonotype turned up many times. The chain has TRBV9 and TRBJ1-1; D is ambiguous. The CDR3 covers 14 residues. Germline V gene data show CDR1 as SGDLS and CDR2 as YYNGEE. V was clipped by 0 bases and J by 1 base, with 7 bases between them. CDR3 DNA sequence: TGTGCCAGCAGCGTAGGGCGTGCGAACACTGAAGCTTTCTTT. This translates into CASSVGRANTEAFF. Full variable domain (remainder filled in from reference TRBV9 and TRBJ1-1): DSGVTQTPKHLITATGQRVTLRCSPRSGDLSVYWYQQSLDQGLQFLIQYYNGEERAKGNILERFSAQQFPDLHSELNLSSLELGDSALYFCASSVGRANTEAFFGQGTRLTVV.

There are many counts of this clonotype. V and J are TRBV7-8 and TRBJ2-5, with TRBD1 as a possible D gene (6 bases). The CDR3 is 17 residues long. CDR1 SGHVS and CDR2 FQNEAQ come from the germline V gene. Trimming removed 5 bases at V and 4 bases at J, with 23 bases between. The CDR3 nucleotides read TGTGCCAGCAGCCCCTATGGAGCAGGGGCCAAGGGAGAGACCCAGTACTTC. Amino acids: CASSPYGAGAKGETQYF.

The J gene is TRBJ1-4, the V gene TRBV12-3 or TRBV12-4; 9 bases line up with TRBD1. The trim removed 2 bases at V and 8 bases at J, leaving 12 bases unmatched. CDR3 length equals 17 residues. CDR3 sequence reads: CASSLSHLDRGKEKLFF. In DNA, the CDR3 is TGTGCCAGCAGTTTATCGCACCTCGACAGGGGGAAAGAAAAACTGTTTTTT.

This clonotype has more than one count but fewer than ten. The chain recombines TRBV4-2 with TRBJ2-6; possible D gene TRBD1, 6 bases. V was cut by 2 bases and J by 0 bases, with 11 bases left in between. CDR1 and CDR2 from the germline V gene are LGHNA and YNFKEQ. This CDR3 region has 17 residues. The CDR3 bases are TGTGCCAGCAGCCAAACTACAGGGCCCTCTGGGGCCAACGTCCTGACTTTC. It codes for CASSQTTGPSGANVLTF.

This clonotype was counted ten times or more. CDR3 in amino acids: CASTPLLGDQPQHF. The CDR3 region has the DNA TGTGCCAGCACCCCCCTACTGGGGGATCAGCCCCAGCATTTT. The rearrangement joins TRBV28 to TRBJ1-5; a weak D match, TRBD1 (5 bases). CDR1 and CDR2 from the germline V gene are MDHEN and SYDVKM. The V end lost 7 bases, the J end lost 5 bases, and 15 bases lay between the germline ends. The CDR3 has 14 amino acids.

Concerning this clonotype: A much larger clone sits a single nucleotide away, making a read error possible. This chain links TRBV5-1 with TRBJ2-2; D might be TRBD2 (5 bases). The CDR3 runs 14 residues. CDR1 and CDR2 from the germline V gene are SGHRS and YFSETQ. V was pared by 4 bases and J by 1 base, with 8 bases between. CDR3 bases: TGCGCCAGCAGCGAGGGCCTGAACACCGGGGAGCTGTTTTTT. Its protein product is CASSEGLNTGELFF.

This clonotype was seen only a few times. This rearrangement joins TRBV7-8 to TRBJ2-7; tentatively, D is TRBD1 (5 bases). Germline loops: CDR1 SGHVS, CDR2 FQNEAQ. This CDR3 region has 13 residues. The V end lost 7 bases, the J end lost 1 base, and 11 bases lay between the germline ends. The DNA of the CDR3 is TGTGCCAGCATGGGGCAGAGTTCCTACGAGCAGTACTTC. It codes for CASMGQSSYEQYF.

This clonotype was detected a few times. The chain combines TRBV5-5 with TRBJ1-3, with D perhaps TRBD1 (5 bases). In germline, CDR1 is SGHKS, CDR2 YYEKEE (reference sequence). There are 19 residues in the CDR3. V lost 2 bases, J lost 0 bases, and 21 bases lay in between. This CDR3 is CASSFSGSPLGGSGNTIYF. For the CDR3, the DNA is TGTGCCAGCAGCTTTAGCGGTTCCCCTCTGGGGGGCTCTGGAAACACCATATATTTT.

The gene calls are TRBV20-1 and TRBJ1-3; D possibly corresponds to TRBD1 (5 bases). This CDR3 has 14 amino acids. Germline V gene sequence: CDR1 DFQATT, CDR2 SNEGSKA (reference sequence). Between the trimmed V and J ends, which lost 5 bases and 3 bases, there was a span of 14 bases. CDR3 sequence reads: CSARRGGVGNTIYF. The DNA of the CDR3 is TGCAGTGCTCGGAGGGGAGGTGTTGGAAACACCATATATTTT.